This T cell receptor (beta chain) originates from a study of T cell responses to AZD1222 COVID-19 vaccine. Study findings and constraints: Seropositive status at baseline applied to only 6 or 7 AZD1222 recipients. Spike was spanned by vaccine-associated CD4 TCRs, with dominance at 160-218 and 743-854.

Concerning this clone: Antigen: not known.

The data were produced by immunoSEQ multiplex PCR, yet TCRdb's version contains in-frame clones alone and is incomplete. The sample has about 99,000 clones, approximately 90% seen once; the top ten hold approximately 12%. V was pared by 4 bases and J by 5 bases, with 11 bases between. Germline CDR1 and CDR2: SGHAT and FQDESV (reference sequence). This CDR3 contains 13 residues. The chain links TRBV11-1 to TRBJ2-5; no firm D call. The material was peripheral blood, obtained on day 0 of AZD1222 vaccination. The clonotype originates from an adult in good health. This chain's CDR3 is CASSYPGAETQYF. The CDR3 DNA reads as TGTGCCAGCAGCTACCCGGGTGCGGAGACCCAGTACTTC.